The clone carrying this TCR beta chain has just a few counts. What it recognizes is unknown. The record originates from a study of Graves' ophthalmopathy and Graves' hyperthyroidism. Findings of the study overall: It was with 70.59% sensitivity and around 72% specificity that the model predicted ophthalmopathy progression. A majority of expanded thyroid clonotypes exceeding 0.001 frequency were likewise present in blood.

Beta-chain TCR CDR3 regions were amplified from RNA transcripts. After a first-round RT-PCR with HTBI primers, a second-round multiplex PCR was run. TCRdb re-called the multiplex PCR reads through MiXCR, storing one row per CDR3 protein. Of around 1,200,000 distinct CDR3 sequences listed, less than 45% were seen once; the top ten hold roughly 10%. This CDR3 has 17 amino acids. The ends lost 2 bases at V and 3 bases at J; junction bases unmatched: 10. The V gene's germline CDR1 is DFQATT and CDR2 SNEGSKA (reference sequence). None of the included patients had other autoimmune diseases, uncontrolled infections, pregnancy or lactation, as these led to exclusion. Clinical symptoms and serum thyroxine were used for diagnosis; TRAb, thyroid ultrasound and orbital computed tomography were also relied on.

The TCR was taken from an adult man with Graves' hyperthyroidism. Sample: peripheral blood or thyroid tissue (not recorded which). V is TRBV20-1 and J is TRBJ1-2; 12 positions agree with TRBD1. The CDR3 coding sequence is TGCAGTGCTAGATCCGGGACAGGGGGCGGGTGGGACTATGGCTACACCTTC. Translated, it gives CSARSGTGGGWDYGYTF.